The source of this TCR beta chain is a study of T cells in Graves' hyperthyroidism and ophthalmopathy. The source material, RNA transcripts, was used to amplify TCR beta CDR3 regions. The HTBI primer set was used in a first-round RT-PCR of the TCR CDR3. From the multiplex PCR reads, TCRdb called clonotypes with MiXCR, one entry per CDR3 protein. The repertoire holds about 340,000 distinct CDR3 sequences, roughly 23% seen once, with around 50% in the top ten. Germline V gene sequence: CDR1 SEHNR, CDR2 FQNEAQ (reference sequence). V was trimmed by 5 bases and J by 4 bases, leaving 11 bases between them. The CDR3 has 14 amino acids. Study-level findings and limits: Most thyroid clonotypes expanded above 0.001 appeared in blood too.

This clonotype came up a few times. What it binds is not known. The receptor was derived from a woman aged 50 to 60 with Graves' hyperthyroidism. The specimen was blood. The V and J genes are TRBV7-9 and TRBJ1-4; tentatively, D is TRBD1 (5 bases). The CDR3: CASSRRDSNEKLFF. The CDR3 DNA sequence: TGTGCCAGCAGCCGCCGTGACAGTAATGAAAAACTGTTTTTT. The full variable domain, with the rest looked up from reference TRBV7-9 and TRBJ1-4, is DTGVSQNPRHKITKRGQNVTFRCDPISEHNRLYWYRQTLGQGPEFLTYFQNEAQLEKSRLLSDRFSAERPKGSFSTLEIQRTEQGDSAMYLCASSRRDSNEKLFFGSGTQLSVL.